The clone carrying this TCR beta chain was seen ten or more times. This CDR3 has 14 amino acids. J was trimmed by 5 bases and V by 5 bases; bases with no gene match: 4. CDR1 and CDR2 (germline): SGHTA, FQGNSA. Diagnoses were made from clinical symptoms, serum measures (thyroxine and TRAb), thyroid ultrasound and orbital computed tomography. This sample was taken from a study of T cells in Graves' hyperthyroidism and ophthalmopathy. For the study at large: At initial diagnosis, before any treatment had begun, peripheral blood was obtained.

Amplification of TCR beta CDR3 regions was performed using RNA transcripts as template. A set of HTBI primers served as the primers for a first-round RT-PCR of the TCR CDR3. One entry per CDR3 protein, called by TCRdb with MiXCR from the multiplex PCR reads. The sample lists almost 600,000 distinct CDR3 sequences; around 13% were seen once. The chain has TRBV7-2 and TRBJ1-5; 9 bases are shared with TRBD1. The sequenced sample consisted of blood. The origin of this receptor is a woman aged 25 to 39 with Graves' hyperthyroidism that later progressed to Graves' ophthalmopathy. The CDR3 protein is CASSPRQGDQPQHF. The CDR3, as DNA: TGTGCCAGCAGCCCTCGACAGGGGGATCAGCCCCAGCATTTT.